The 24 T cell receptor beta chains reported below all come from one sample, sequenced in a study of control samples from healthy donors and cancer patients. Profiling relied on immunoSEQ multiplex PCR, and the TCRdb table lists in-frame clones only, not all of them. The sample includes tens of thousands of clones, roughly 83% of them seen just once. The specimen sequenced was PBMCs. All receptors derive from a man aged 65 to 79 with lung cancer.

This clone has only one observation. The genes are TRBV6-2 or TRBV6-3 and TRBJ1-2, with D perhaps matching TRBD1 (6 bases). Germline-derived CDR1 and CDR2 are MNHEY and SVGEGT. The CDR3 has 13 residues. V lost 5 bases to trimming and J lost 3 bases, with 10 bases between them. CDR3 in DNA: TGTGCCAGCAGTCCGACAGGAGACTATGGCTACACCTTC. Translation: CASSPTGDYGYTF.

This clone was seen once. The chain combines TRBV2 with TRBJ2-3; D perhaps matches TRBD1 (7 bases). In germline, CDR1 is SNHLY, CDR2 FYNNEI. V gave up 4 bases and J gave up 5 bases, with 10 bases separating them. The CDR3 extends over 13 amino acids. CDR3 residues: CASSAGGGDTQYF. The CDR3 DNA is TGTGCCAGCAGTGCAGGGGGAGGAGATACGCAGTATTTT.

The chain uses TRBV14 and TRBJ2-5; TRBD2 matches at 10 bases. J gave up 5 bases and V 1 base, and 7 bases lay outside the gene matches. Germline V gene lookup returns CDR1 SGHDN and CDR2 FVKESK. The CDR3 consists of 16 residues. Here the CDR3 reads CASSQGSGGARETQYF. As DNA, the CDR3 is TGTGCCAGCAGCCAAGGAAGCGGGGGGGCCCGGGAGACCCAGTACTTC.

This chain connects TRBV18 to TRBJ1-6, with unresolved D. CDR1 and CDR2 (germline): KGHSH, LQKENI. V lost 4 bases, J lost 5 bases, and 9 bases lay in between. This CDR3 comprises 14 residues. The DNA for the CDR3 is TGTGCCAGCTCACTTACGCAAAATAATTCACCCCTCCACTTT. Protein: CASSLTQNNSPLHF.

This chain connects TRBV6-5 to TRBJ2-1, with D maybe TRBD1 (7 bases). CDR3 size: 15 residues. The germline V gene encodes CDR1 MNHEY and CDR2 SVGAGI. V was shortened by 4 bases and J by 0 bases, with 10 bases between the two germline ends. Here the CDR3 DNA reads TGTGCCAGCAGTTCGCGGGACAGCTCCTACAATGAGCAGTTCTTC. Translating gives CASSSRDSSYNEQFF.

The chain is built from TRBV14 and TRBJ2-7, with 11 positions matching TRBD2. After removal of 6 bases from V and 1 base from J, the junction contained 5 bases not matched to a gene. Germline lookup yields CDR1 SGHDN and CDR2 FVKESK. The CDR3 totals 15 residues. CDR3 sequence: CASRRTSGGSYEQYF. Here the CDR3 DNA reads TGTGCCAGCAGACGAACTAGCGGGGGATCCTACGAGCAGTACTTC.

This clone was seen more than once but under ten times. The genes are TRBV7-2 and TRBJ2-1; TRBD1 aligns across 8 bases. The CDR3 is made up of 16 amino acids. The J segment lost 7 bases and the V segment lost 1 base, leaving 9 bases of the junction unmatched. Germline CDR1 is SGHTA and CDR2 is FQGNSA. For the CDR3, the DNA is TGTGCCAGCAGCTTAGGTCGGACAGGGTATGAAAATGAGCAGTTCTTC. Its translation: CASSLGRTGYENEQFF.

A remark on this clone: One end of the junction fails to match germline, which may point to a read error. The V and J genes are TRBV7-9 and TRBJ2-7; D may match TRBD1 or TRBD2 (7 bases each). This CDR3 is 11 amino acids long. Per the germline V gene, CDR1 is SEHNR and CDR2 is FQNEAQ (reference sequence). CDR3 protein: CASRGEGQTNF. The CDR3 DNA reads TGTGCCAGCAGGGGGGAGGGACAGACGAACTTC. Full variable domain (outside the CDR3, taken from reference TRBV7-9 and TRBJ2-7): DTGVSQNPRHKITKRGQNVTFRCDPISEHNRLYWYRQTLGQGPEFLTYFQNEAQLEKSRLLSDRFSAERPKGSFSTLEIQRTEQGDSAMYLCASRGEGQTNFGPGTRLTVT.

In regard to this clone: Germline is not matched at one junction end, which may reflect a read error. The J gene is TRBJ2-3, the V gene TRBV7-7; the D gene could be TRBD1 or TRBD2 (6 bases each). The CDR3 is made up of 13 amino acids. Germline V CDR1 and CDR2: SSHAT, FNYEAQ (reference sequence). The CDR3 is CASSSGAGDTQYF. The CDR3 DNA reads TGTGCTAGCAGCTCGGGGGCCGGAGATACGCAGTATTTT.

This clone was counted at least ten times. This chain connects TRBV6-5 to TRBJ1-2, with unresolved D. The germline V gene encodes CDR1 MNHEY and CDR2 SVGAGI. The V end was cut by 3 bases, the J end by 7 bases, with 12 bases between. This CDR3 has 13 amino acids. Here the CDR3 reads CASSYSDGGGYTF. CDR3 bases: TGTGCCAGCAGTTATTCAGACGGTGGTGGCTACACCTTC.

The J gene is TRBJ1-2, the V gene TRBV6-2 or TRBV6-3; D is unclear. The CDR3 loop spans 14 amino acids. V dropped 0 bases and J dropped 8 bases, with 13 bases sitting between them. Per germline, CDR1 MNHEY and CDR2 SVGEGT. CDR3 bases: TGTGCCAGCAGTTACTCGAGGGCAGGACTAGGCTACACCTTC. Its protein product is CASSYSRAGLGYTF.

V and J are TRBV18 and TRBJ2-3; 7 bases align to TRBD1. Germline V gene lookup returns CDR1 KGHSH and CDR2 LQKENI. There are 16 residues in the CDR3. V was clipped by 3 bases and J by 0 bases; unmatched bases: 6. The CDR3 DNA reads TGTGCCAGCTCACCCCAGGGACAGTCTAGCACAGATACGCAGTATTTT. It codes for CASSPQGQSSTDTQYF.

This chain uses TRBV7-2 with TRBJ1-1; unclear D gene. Germline V CDR1 and CDR2: SGHTA, FQGNSA. This CDR3 has 14 residues. V was trimmed by 1 base and J by 3 bases, leaving 9 bases between them. CDR3 sequence (DNA): TGTGCCAGCAGCTTAGTCGGGCTGGACACTGAAGCTTTCTTT. Translation gives CASSLVGLDTEAFF. Looking up the rest from reference TRBV7-2 and TRBJ1-1 gives the full variable domain: GAGVSQSPSNKVTEKGKDVELRCDPISGHTALYWYRQSLGQGLEFLIYFQGNSAPDKSGLPSDRFSAERTGGSVSTLTIQRTQQEDSAVYLCASSLVGLDTEAFFGQGTRLTVV.

The CDR3 bases are TGCGCCAGCAGCTTGATACAGGGAGATGTATACGAGCAGTACTTC. Protein sequence: CASSLIQGDVYEQYF. V usage is TRBV5-1 and J usage is TRBJ2-7; a possible D gene is TRBD1 (6 bases). The ends were cut back, 1 base at V and 4 bases at J, with 15 bases in the middle. The CDR3 length is 15 residues. Germline-derived CDR1 and CDR2 are SGHRS and YFSETQ.

The CDR3 region is CASSLYVGWEQGGGAFF. DNA for the CDR3: TGTGCCAGCAGCTTATATGTGGGATGGGAACAGGGGGGGGGAGCTTTCTTT. The rearrangement links TRBV7-3 to TRBJ1-1; 8 nucleotides line up with TRBD1. The trim removed 2 bases at V and 10 bases at J, leaving 18 bases unmatched. The CDR3 has 17 residues. The germline V gene has CDR1 SGHTA and CDR2 FQGTGA. Drawing the rest from reference TRBV7-3 and TRBJ1-1, the complete variable domain is GAGVSQTPSNKVTEKGKYVELRCDPISGHTALYWYRQSLGQGPEFLIYFQGTGAADDSGLPNDRFFAVRPEGSVSTLKIQRTERGDSAVYLCASSLYVGWEQGGGAFFGQGTRLTVV.

V and J are TRBV19 and TRBJ1-4, with a possible D match to TRBD1 (6 bases). The CDR3 is 17 residues long. The germline V and J ends were trimmed by 5 bases and 8 bases, with 24 bases remaining between them. From germline, CDR1 is LNHDA and CDR2 SQIVND (reference sequence). CDR3 residues: CASSRGMVAGTIEKLFF. The CDR3 bases are TGTGCCAGTAGTCGAGGAATGGTAGCGGGGACAATAGAAAAACTGTTTTTT.

V gene TRBV27 combines with J gene TRBJ2-7; 8 nucleotides align to TRBD1. V trimming: 2 bases; J trimming: 1 base; junction bases outside the gene matches: 1. This CDR3 is built from 14 residues. Germline CDR1 MNHEY, CDR2 SMNVEV (reference sequence). The CDR3 bases are TGTGCCAGCAGTTTAGGACAGGGTTCCTACGAGCAGTACTTC. This encodes CASSLGQGSYEQYF.

This chain joins TRBV5-6 and TRBJ2-3, with D possibly being TRBD2 (6 bases). Germline lookup yields CDR1 SGHDT and CDR2 YYEEEE. Trimming took off 4 bases at V and 2 bases at J, with 11 bases between the two ends. The CDR3 length is 14 residues. The CDR3 reads CASSVGLDTDTQYF. CDR3 nucleotides: TGTGCCAGCAGCGTGGGACTTGACACAGATACGCAGTATTTT.

This chain's CDR3 is CASSLGRQDTQYF. The DNA for the CDR3 is TGTGCCAGCAGTTTAGGGCGGCAAGATACGCAGTATTTT. V is TRBV28 and J is TRBJ2-3; D is ambiguous. Per the germline V gene, CDR1 is MDHEN and CDR2 is SYDVKM. The CDR3 consists of 13 residues. Trimming cost V 2 bases and J 5 bases, with 8 bases left between them.

This chain joins TRBV19 and TRBJ1-5; 11 bases are a match to TRBD1. This CDR3 has 16 residues. Germline lookup yields CDR1 LNHDA and CDR2 SQIVND (reference sequence). The trim removed 6 bases at V and 4 bases at J, leaving 8 bases unmatched. The CDR3 DNA sequence: TGTGCCAGTAGGCCCAGGGACAGGGGGGGGAATCAGCCCCAGCATTTT. Its protein is CASRPRDRGGNQPQHF. The whole variable domain, filled in from reference TRBV19 and TRBJ1-5, reads DGGITQSPKYLFRKEGQNVTLSCEQNLNHDAMYWYRQDPGQGLRLIYYSQIVNDFQKGDIAEGYSVSREKKESFPLTVTSAQKNPTAFYLCASRPRDRGGNQPQHFGDGTRLSIL.

This sequence joins TRBV7-7 and TRBJ2-2; D possibly corresponds to TRBD2 (5 bases). Trimming cost V 2 bases and J 7 bases, with 11 bases left between them. CDR3 length: 14 residues. Germline V gives CDR1 SSHAT, CDR2 FNYEAQ (reference sequence). The CDR3 DNA reads TGTGCCAGCAGCTTAAGGCTAGCTGGCGGGGAGCTGTTTTTT. Translated, it gives CASSLRLAGGELFF.

CDR3: CASREGPTGTEAFF. The CDR3 bases are TGTGCCAGTAGGGAGGGCCCCACAGGTACTGAAGCTTTCTTT. The chain recombines TRBV19 with TRBJ1-1; D perhaps matches TRBD1 (5 bases). Between the trimmed V and J ends, which lost 6 bases and 5 bases, there was a span of 16 bases. The CDR3 is 14 residues long. The germline CDR1 and CDR2 sequences are LNHDA and SQIVND (reference sequence).

V and J are TRBV6-6 and TRBJ2-4; D not resolved. Germline V gives CDR1 MNHNY, CDR2 SVGAGI (reference sequence). CDR3 size: 16 residues. The ends were cut back, 2 bases at V and 14 bases at J, with 25 bases in the middle. The CDR3 is CASSYDIISPGRTKYF. In DNA form, the CDR3 reads TGTGCCAGCAGTTACGACATAATCTCCCCCGGGCGGACCAAGTACTTC.

The chain uses TRBV11-2 and TRBJ2-2; a weak D match, TRBD1 (5 bases). The V gene lost 3 bases and the J gene lost 4 bases, with 12 bases spanning the gap. The CDR3 consists of 15 residues. The V gene's germline CDR1 is SGHAT and CDR2 FQNNGV. The CDR3 loop is CASSFGRVGTGELFF. CDR3 bases: TGTGCCAGCAGCTTTGGCAGGGTCGGCACCGGGGAGCTGTTTTTT.